This entry lists 16 T cell receptor beta chains sequenced from one sample in a study of tumor-infiltrating lymphocytes in localized non-small cell lung cancer. Some clones are missing from TCRdb's copy, which holds only in-frame ones; the method was immunoSEQ multiplex PCR. The sample yields about 12,000 clones, roughly 64% seen once. The sequenced sample was lung tumor tissue. Every receptor here comes from a human donor with non-small cell lung cancer.

The J gene is TRBJ1-1, the V gene TRBV11-1; no reliable D call. Germline CDR1 SGHAT, CDR2 FQDESV (reference sequence). The V end lost 1 base, the J end lost 2 bases, and 8 bases lay between the germline ends. This CDR3 contains 14 residues. CDR3 loop: CASSLGPANTEAFF. Written as DNA, the CDR3 is TGTGCCAGCAGCTTAGGTCCAGCCAACACTGAAGCTTTCTTT. The complete variable domain, with remaining parts taken from reference TRBV11-1 and TRBJ1-1, reads EAEVAQSPRYKITEKSQAVAFWCDPISGHATLYWYRQILGQGPELLVQFQDESVVDDSQLPKDRFSAERLKGVDSTLKIQPAELGDSAMYLCASSLGPANTEAFFGQGTRLTVV.

This clone was picked up a small number of times. This chain joins TRBV28 and TRBJ1-2; D not certain. The V end lost 4 bases, the J end lost 4 bases, and 10 bases lay between the germline ends. Germline lookup yields CDR1 MDHEN and CDR2 SYDVKM. CDR3 length: 13 residues. The CDR3 DNA reads as TGTGCCAGCAGTTCGGACGGCATCTATGGCTACACCTTC. Its protein product is CASSSDGIYGYTF.

The chain links TRBV10-3 to TRBJ1-1; no clear D. V lost 3 bases and J 1 base, leaving 6 bases between the germline ends. Germline CDR1 is ENHRY and CDR2 is SYGVKD. There are 13 residues in the CDR3. This CDR3 is CAISDRPNTEAFF. The DNA for the CDR3 is TGTGCCATCAGTGACCGCCCGAACACTGAAGCTTTCTTT.

This sequence joins TRBV18 and TRBJ1-2; possibly TRBD1 for D (6 bases). In germline, CDR1 is KGHSH, CDR2 LQKENI. The V end lost 2 bases, the J end lost 3 bases, and 10 bases lay between the germline ends. This CDR3 has 14 residues. In nucleotides, the CDR3 is TGTGCCAGCTCACCAGGGGGCGAAGACTATGGCTACACCTTC. This codes for CASSPGGEDYGYTF.

The chain uses TRBV2 and TRBJ2-2; D not certain. CDR3 length: 11 residues. CDR1 is SNHLY, CDR2 FYNNEI, per germline. Deletions cut 6 bases from V and 6 bases from J, with 5 bases between. The CDR3 DNA reads TGTGCCAGCAGCCCCCCCGGGGAGCTGTTTTTT. Protein sequence: CASSPPGELFF.

The chain combines TRBV5-1 with TRBJ2-5; TRBD2 might be the D (6 bases). Trimming removed 4 bases from V and 2 bases from J, with 6 bases in between. Germline V lookup: CDR1 SGHRS, CDR2 YFSETQ. The CDR3 covers 12 residues. In DNA form, the CDR3 reads TGCGCCAGCAGCGGAGGGCAAGAGACCCAGTACTTC. This sequence encodes CASSGGQETQYF.

This chain connects TRBV30 to TRBJ2-7, with D tentatively TRBD2 (6 bases). Germline V gene data show CDR1 as GTSNPN and CDR2 as SVGIG (reference sequence). The V gene lost 1 base and the J gene lost 6 bases, with 13 bases spanning the gap. The CDR3 runs 13 residues. CDR3 in amino acids: CAWSARDSIEQYF. The CDR3 DNA sequence: TGTGCCTGGAGTGCAAGGGACTCGATCGAGCAGTACTTC.

The rearrangement links TRBV2 to TRBJ2-2, with D unresolved. The V end was cut by 6 bases, the J end by 3 bases, with 2 bases between. CDR3 length: 11 residues. The germline V gene has CDR1 SNHLY and CDR2 FYNNEI. For the CDR3, the DNA is TGTGCCAGCAGAGACACCGGGGAGCTGTTTTTT. This translates into CASRDTGELFF.

The chain carries TRBV11-2 and TRBJ2-2, with D maybe TRBD1 (6 bases). CDR3 length: 14 amino acids. Germline V CDR1 and CDR2: SGHAT, FQNNGV. The germline V and J ends were trimmed by 6 bases and 2 bases, with 10 bases remaining between them. The CDR3 is CASSIQGNTGELFF. As DNA, the CDR3 is TGTGCCAGCAGTATACAGGGTAACACCGGGGAGCTGTTTTTT.

This clone was detected only a few times. This CDR3 reads CASSWWGGNTEAFF. CDR3 nucleotides: TGTGCCAGCAGCTGGTGGGGGGGGAACACTGAAGCTTTCTTT. This chain links TRBV5-4 with TRBJ1-1; D may be TRBD1 (5 bases). V was clipped by 3 bases and J by 1 base, with 10 bases between them. This CDR3 has 14 amino acids. Germline CDR1 reads SGHNT; CDR2 reads YYREEE (reference sequence).

This rearrangement joins TRBV18 to TRBJ1-3; D is possibly TRBD1 (5 bases). V dropped 2 bases and J dropped 0 bases, with 11 bases sitting between them. The CDR3 length is 16 residues. In germline, CDR1 is KGHSH, CDR2 LQKENI. As DNA, the CDR3 is TGTGCCAGCTCACCAGTGACAGACGGCTCTGGAAACACCATATATTTT. Its translation is CASSPVTDGSGNTIYF.

This chain links TRBV11-2 with TRBJ2-2, with D possibly TRBD2 on 5 matching bases. Per germline, CDR1 SGHAT and CDR2 FQNNGV. The CDR3 spans 12 residues. Trimming took off 4 bases at V and 13 bases at J, with 13 bases between the two ends. DNA for the CDR3: TGTGCCAGCAGCTCGGGAAACAATGGGCTGTTTTTT. Translating gives CASSSGNNGLFF.

The chain couples TRBV10-3 to TRBJ2-7, with 12 bases aligning to TRBD2. Looked up from germline, CDR1 is ENHRY and CDR2 is SYGVKD. CDR3 length equals 16 residues. Trimming cost V 5 bases and J 2 bases; bases outside gene matches: 7. This CDR3 reads CAISPMTSGGTYEQYF. The DNA for the CDR3 is TGTGCCATCAGTCCTATGACTAGCGGGGGAACCTACGAGCAGTACTTC.

The V and J genes are TRBV4-1 and TRBJ2-5, with TRBD1 identical over 10 bases. V was pared by 4 bases and J by 5 bases, with 4 bases of the junction left unmatched. CDR3 size: 14 residues. Germline V gene sequence: CDR1 MGHRA, CDR2 YSYEKL. The CDR3 sequence: CASSLLDRGETQYF. CDR3 nucleotide sequence: TGCGCCAGCAGCCTCCTGGACAGGGGGGAGACCCAGTACTTC.

The chain couples TRBV10-2 to TRBJ2-5; TRBD2 aligns across 8 bases. V was pared by 11 bases and J by 5 bases, with 16 bases of the junction left unmatched. Germline-derived CDR1 and CDR2 are WSHSY and SAAADI. The CDR3 runs to 15 residues. This chain's CDR3 is CASRGVRGGEETQYF. CDR3 coding DNA: TGCGCCTCCAGAGGGGTCCGGGGGGGCGAGGAGACCCAGTACTTC.

This clone was recorded once. The V call is TRBV5-4, the J call TRBJ2-1; 7 nucleotides line up with TRBD2. J gave up 10 bases and V 4 bases, and 17 bases lay outside the gene matches. This CDR3 contains 16 residues. The V gene's germline CDR1 is SGHNT and CDR2 YYREEE (reference sequence). The CDR3 spells CASSQPGLVRMSEQFF. CDR3 in DNA: TGTGCCAGCAGCCAACCCGGACTAGTCCGGATGTCGGAGCAGTTCTTC.